The sequence of this T cell receptor (beta chain) was determined in a study of T-cell memory formation after mild COVID-19. Whole-study context: Largely donor-specific TCR clusters were found. Study-wide findings and caveats: The study found contracting CD4+ clones mainly in CM and EM and contracting CD8+ clones in EMRA. Among clones contracting day 15 to 85, CD4/CD8 was balanced, whereas later expanders leaned CD4+.

This clonotype showed up just a few times. What it binds is unknown. After 5'RACE with constant-segment primers, TCR alpha and TCR beta cDNA libraries carrying sample barcodes and UMIs were obtained. In TCRdb, the 5' RACE reads were re-called with MiXCR into one record per CDR3 protein. The table lists under 250,000 distinct CDR3 sequences, around 9.1% of them singletons. V lost 0 bases, J lost 4 bases, and 9 bases lay in between. This CDR3 is built from 14 residues. Germline CDR1 is KGHSH and CDR2 is LQKENI. The J gene is TRBJ2-5, the V gene TRBV18; D gene ambiguous. Sequenced input: PBMCs or a T cell subset sorted from them (not recorded which). The sequence was obtained from a young man who had mild COVID-19 (a few samples of this study predate the infection). Cell type and time point are not known. CDR3 sequence (DNA): TGTGCCAGCTCACCACCAGGGTACGGAGAGACCCAGTACTTC. Its translation: CASSPPGYGETQYF. Variable domain in full (rest from reference TRBV18 and TRBJ2-5): NAGVMQNPRHLVRRRGQEARLRCSPMKGHSHVYWYRQLPEEGLKFMVYLQKENIIDESGMPKERFSAEFPKEGPSILRIQQVVRGDSAAYFCASSPPGYGETQYFGPGTRLLVL.